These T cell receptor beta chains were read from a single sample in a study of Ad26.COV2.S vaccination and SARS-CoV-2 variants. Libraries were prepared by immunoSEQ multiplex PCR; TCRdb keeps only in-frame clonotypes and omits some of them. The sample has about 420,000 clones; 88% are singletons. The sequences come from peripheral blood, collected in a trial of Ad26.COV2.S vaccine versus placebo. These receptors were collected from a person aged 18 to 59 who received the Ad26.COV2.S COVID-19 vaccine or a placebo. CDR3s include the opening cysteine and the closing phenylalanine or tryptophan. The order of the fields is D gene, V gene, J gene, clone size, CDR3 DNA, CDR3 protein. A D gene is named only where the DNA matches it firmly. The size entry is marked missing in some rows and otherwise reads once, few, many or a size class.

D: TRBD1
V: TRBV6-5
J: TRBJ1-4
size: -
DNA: TGTGCCAGCAGTCCCGGGACAGTAAATGAAAAACTGTTTTTT
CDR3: CASSPGTVNEKLFF

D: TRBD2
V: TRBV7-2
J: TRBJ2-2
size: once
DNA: TGTGCCGCGGGGGAGACGAACACCGGGGAGCTGTTTTTT
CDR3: CAAGETNTGELFF

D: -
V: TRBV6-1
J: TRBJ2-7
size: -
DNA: TGTGCCAGCAGTGACAGGGCCATTTGGGGCTACGAGCAGTACTTC
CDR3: CASSDRAIWGYEQYF

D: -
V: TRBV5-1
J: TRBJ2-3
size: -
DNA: TGCGCCAGCAGCTTGGAAGGGATTCGTAGCACAGATACGCAGTATTTT
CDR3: CASSLEGIRSTDTQYF

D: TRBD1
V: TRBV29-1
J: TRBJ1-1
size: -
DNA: TGCAGCGTTGAACGGGACAGGGACTGGGGGAACACTGAAGCTTTCTTT
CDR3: CSVERDRDWGNTEAFF

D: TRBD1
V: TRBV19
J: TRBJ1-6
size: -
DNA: TGTGCCAGTAGTGGAACAGGGGGTCCTAATTCACCCCTCCACTTT
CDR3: CASSGTGGPNSPLHF

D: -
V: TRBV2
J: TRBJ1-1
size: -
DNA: TGTGCCAGTACATTTCTGAACACTGAAGCTTTCTTT
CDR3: CASTFLNTEAFF

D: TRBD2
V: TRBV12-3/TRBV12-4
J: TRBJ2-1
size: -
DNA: TGTGCCAGCAGTTTGGGGGGGGATGAGCAGTTCTTC
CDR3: CASSLGGDEQFF

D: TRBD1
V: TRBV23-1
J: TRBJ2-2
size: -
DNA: TGCGCCAGCAGCCGCGGGGGACAGGGTCACACCGGGGAGCTGTTTTTT
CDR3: CASSRGGQGHTGELFF

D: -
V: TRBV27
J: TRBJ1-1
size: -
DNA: TGTGCCAGCAGTTTACTAGGGAACACTGAAGCTTTCTTT
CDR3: CASSLLGNTEAFF

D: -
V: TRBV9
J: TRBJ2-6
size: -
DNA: TGTGCCAGCAGCGGTGAGGGACAAGTCCGAACCTCTGGGGCCAACGTCCTGACTTTC
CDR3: CASSGEGQVRTSGANVLTF

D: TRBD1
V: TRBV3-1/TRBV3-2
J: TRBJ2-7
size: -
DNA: TGTGCCAGCAGCCAAGCCCGGACAGGGGTCCGCGAGCAGTACTTC
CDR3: CASSQARTGVREQYF

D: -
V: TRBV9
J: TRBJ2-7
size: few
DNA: TGTGCCAGCAGCGTAAGTCAGGTCCGCGACGAGCAGTACTTC
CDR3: CASSVSQVRDEQYF

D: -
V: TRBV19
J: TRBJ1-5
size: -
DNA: TGTGCCAGTAGTAGAGGACACGGCAATCAGCCCCAGCATTTT
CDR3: CASSRGHGNQPQHF

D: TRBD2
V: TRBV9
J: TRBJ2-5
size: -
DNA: TGTGCCAGCAGCACAGCGGGGGCCGTGGAGACCCAGTACTTC
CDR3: CASSTAGAVETQYF

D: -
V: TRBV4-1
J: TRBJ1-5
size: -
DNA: TGCGCCAGCAGCCAAGAATGGGGGTATAGCAATCAGCCCCAGCATTTT
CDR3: CASSQEWGYSNQPQHF

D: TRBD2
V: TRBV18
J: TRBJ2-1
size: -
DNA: TGTGCCAGCTCACAGTTGCGGGAGGGGCAGTTCTTC
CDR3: CASSQLREGQFF